Following are 2 T cell receptor beta chains from one sample sequenced in a study of regulatory T cells in long-lasting Graves disease. Time point defined: newly diagnosed GD, antithyroid drugs for less than 3 months. Extracted RNA from PBMCs served as the source of the TCR library. In building TCR beta libraries, iRepertoire HTBI primers were used together with Arm-PCR of CDR3 regions. TCRdb analysed the multiplex PCR reads with MiXCR anew, one entry per CDR3 protein. The sample includes 300,000 to 450,000 distinct CDR3 sequences, roughly a sixth seen only once; the top ten take 22%. The input for sequencing was peripheral blood mononuclear cells (PBMCs), taken at new diagnosis, from a patient treated with antithyroid drugs. These receptors were taken from a female donor with Graves disease.

This clonotype was seen a few times. This chain links TRBV19 with TRBJ2-1; TRBD2 agrees at 11 bases. The length of the CDR3 is 19 residues. J lost 3 bases, V lost 5 bases, and 15 bases had no gene match. Per the germline V gene, CDR1 is LNHDA and CDR2 is SQIVND (reference sequence). CDR3 in DNA: TGTGCCAGTAGTGCACGAACTAGCGGGGGCTCGACCAACTACAATGAGCAGTTCTTC. It is translated as CASSARTSGGSTNYNEQFF.

In this sample, this clonotype turned up many times. The chain links TRBV6-1 to TRBJ2-7; 7 bases are a match to TRBD2. The V and J ends lost 6 bases and 3 bases, in that order; junction bases with no gene match: 5. CDR1 is MNHNS, CDR2 SASEGT, per germline. The length of the CDR3 is 13 residues. CDR3 sequence (DNA): TGTGCCAGCAGAGCGGGAAATTACTACGAGCAGTACTTC. Translating it yields CASRAGNYYEQYF.